A selection of T cell receptor beta chains follows, all from one sample in a study of blood T cell repertoires in COVID-19. Clones were sequenced by immunoSEQ multiplex PCR, and TCRdb holds only the in-frame ones, with some missing. The sample contains some 260,000 clones, 80% to 90% of which appear only once. Sequenced: PBMCs or T cells enriched from blood (not recorded which). These receptors came from a man between 25 and 39 years old with acute COVID-19. CDR3s include the opening cysteine and the closing phenylalanine or tryptophan. Fields, in order: CDR3 protein, CDR3 DNA, clone size, V gene, D gene, J gene. D genes are given only for firm matches. Clone size is stated in some rows and not others, as once, few, many or a class when expanded.

cdr3_aa: CAISLKNTEAFF; cdr3_nt: TGTGCCATCAGCCTAAAAAACACTGAAGCTTTCTTT; clone_size: few; v_call: TRBV10-3; d_call: -; j_call: TRBJ1-1
cdr3_aa: CASSSLGLAGGRYEQFF; cdr3_nt: TGTGCCAGCAGCTCCTTAGGGCTAGCGGGGGGGCGGTATGAGCAGTTCTTC; clone_size: -; v_call: TRBV7-6; d_call: TRBD2; j_call: TRBJ2-1
cdr3_aa: CASSQERGAGGRSAFF; cdr3_nt: TGTGCCAGCAGCCAAGAAAGGGGAGCGGGGGGCCGCAGCGCTTTCTTT; clone_size: -; v_call: TRBV3-1/TRBV3-2; d_call: -; j_call: TRBJ1-1
cdr3_aa: CASSPPGGGQETQYF; cdr3_nt: TGTGCCAGCAGTCCCCCGGGGGGCGGACAAGAGACCCAGTACTTC; clone_size: -; v_call: TRBV5-4; d_call: -; j_call: TRBJ2-5
cdr3_aa: CASSDKPAGIRTDTQYF; cdr3_nt: TGTGCCAGTAGTGATAAACCAGCGGGAATCCGCACAGATACGCAGTATTTT; clone_size: -; v_call: TRBV19; d_call: TRBD2; j_call: TRBJ2-3
cdr3_aa: CATSDPKGTSVPEQFF; cdr3_nt: TGTGCCACCAGTGATCCGAAGGGGACTAGCGTGCCTGAGCAGTTCTTC; clone_size: -; v_call: TRBV24-1; d_call: TRBD2; j_call: TRBJ2-1
cdr3_aa: CASRPTGGVTYNEQFF; cdr3_nt: TGTGCCAGCAGACCTACAGGGGGCGTGACCTACAATGAGCAGTTCTTC; clone_size: -; v_call: TRBV3-1/TRBV3-2; d_call: TRBD1; j_call: TRBJ2-1
cdr3_aa: CASRGQGERAYGYTF; cdr3_nt: TGTGCCAGCAGGGGACAGGGGGAGCGGGCCTATGGCTACACCTTC; clone_size: -; v_call: TRBV27; d_call: TRBD1; j_call: TRBJ1-2
cdr3_aa: CASSSGLAGGQNEQFF; cdr3_nt: TGTGCCAGCAGCTCGGGACTAGCGGGGGGGCAGAATGAGCAGTTCTTC; clone_size: -; v_call: TRBV13; d_call: TRBD2; j_call: TRBJ2-1
cdr3_aa: CAISEGTRRSEQFF; cdr3_nt: TGTGCCATCAGTGAGGGGACTAGACGAAGTGAGCAGTTCTTC; clone_size: -; v_call: TRBV10-3; d_call: TRBD2; j_call: TRBJ2-1
cdr3_aa: CASSEALGGRKSGELFF; cdr3_nt: TGTGCCAGCAGTGAAGCATTGGGGGGGCGAAAGTCCGGGGAGCTGTTTTTT; clone_size: -; v_call: TRBV6-1; d_call: -; j_call: TRBJ2-2
cdr3_aa: CATSDPGQGEQPQHF; cdr3_nt: TGTGCCACCAGTGACCCCGGACAGGGTGAACAGCCCCAGCATTTT; clone_size: -; v_call: TRBV24-1; d_call: TRBD1; j_call: TRBJ1-5
cdr3_aa: CASRRRPPGQGSNEKLFF; cdr3_nt: TGCGCCAGCAGACGTAGACCCCCGGGACAGGGATCTAATGAAAAACTGTTTTTT; clone_size: -; v_call: TRBV5-1; d_call: TRBD1; j_call: TRBJ1-4
cdr3_aa: CASGGDLDSRNYGYTF; cdr3_nt: TGTGCCAGTGGTGGTGACTTAGACTCAAGGAACTATGGCTACACCTTC; clone_size: -; v_call: TRBV19; d_call: -; j_call: TRBJ1-2
cdr3_aa: CASSFRASYGYTF; cdr3_nt: TGTGCCAGCAGTTTCAGGGCTTCCTATGGCTACACCTTC; clone_size: -; v_call: TRBV28; d_call: -; j_call: TRBJ1-2
cdr3_aa: CASSLDRDTEAFF; cdr3_nt: TGTGCCAGCAGTTTAGACAGAGACACTGAAGCTTTCTTT; clone_size: -; v_call: TRBV6-6; d_call: -; j_call: TRBJ1-1
cdr3_aa: CASRSGGSKNIQYF; cdr3_nt: TGTGCCAGCAGAAGCGGTGGGTCCAAAAACATTCAGTACTTC; clone_size: few; v_call: TRBV6-5; d_call: -; j_call: TRBJ2-4
cdr3_aa: CASSPGVLSGSFRDTQYF; cdr3_nt: TGTGCCAGCAGCCCGGGCGTCCTAAGCGGGAGTTTTAGGGATACGCAGTATTTT; clone_size: -; v_call: TRBV7-8; d_call: TRBD2; j_call: TRBJ2-3